The T cell receptor beta chain described here comes from a study of blood T cell repertoires in COVID-19. Study context: COVID-19 samples collected from the United States, Italy and Spain covered acute and convalescent phases. Sources were T cells, B-cell-depleted T cells, or PBMCs; the material itself was cDNA or gDNA.

The CDR3 consists of 16 residues. CDR1 and CDR2 from the germline V gene are MNHNS and SASEGT. J gave up 2 bases and V 4 bases, and 10 bases lay outside the gene matches. Produced via immunoSEQ multiplex PCR; TCRdb's table is partial and in-frame only. Here the sample spans roughly 330,000 clones, about nine tenths being singletons. Everyone who took part was roughly 18 to 89 years old, and they came from about two dozen US areas. Recovered Cohort 3 donors showed two negative PCRs, clearance, or symptom resolution. V usage is TRBV6-1 and J usage is TRBJ1-2; 7 bases agree with TRBD1. This receptor was obtained from a woman under 30 who had recovered from COVID-19. Input material: PBMCs or T cells enriched from blood (not recorded which). DNA for the CDR3: TGTGCCAGCAGTGGATTCCTGGGACAGCGAAACTATGGCTACACCTTC. This encodes CASSGFLGQRNYGYTF.